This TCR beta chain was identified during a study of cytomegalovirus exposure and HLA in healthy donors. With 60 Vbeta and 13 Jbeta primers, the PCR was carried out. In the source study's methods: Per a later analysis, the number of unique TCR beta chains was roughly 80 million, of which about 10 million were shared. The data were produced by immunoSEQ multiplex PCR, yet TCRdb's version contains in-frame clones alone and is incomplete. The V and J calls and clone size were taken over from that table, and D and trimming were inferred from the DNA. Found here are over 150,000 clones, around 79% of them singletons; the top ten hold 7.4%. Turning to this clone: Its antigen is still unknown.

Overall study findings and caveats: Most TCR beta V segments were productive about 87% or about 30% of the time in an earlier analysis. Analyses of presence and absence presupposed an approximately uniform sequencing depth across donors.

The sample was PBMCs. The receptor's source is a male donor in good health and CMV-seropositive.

This chain's CDR3 is CASSLRDQETQYF. CDR3 nucleotide sequence: TGTGCCAGCAGTCTCCGGGATCAAGAGACCCAGTACTTC. The V and J genes are TRBV2 and TRBJ2-5, with a weak D call TRBD2 (5 bases). V lost 5 bases, J lost 2 bases, and 9 bases lay in between. This CDR3 region has 13 residues. The germline gives CDR1 SNHLY, CDR2 FYNNEI. The full variable domain, with the rest looked up from reference TRBV2 and TRBJ2-5, is EPEVTQTPSHQVTQMGQEVILRCVPISNHLYFYWYRQILGQKVEFLVSFYNNEISEKSEIFDDQFSVERPDGSNFTLKIRSTKLEDSAMYFCASSLRDQETQYFGPGTRLLVL.